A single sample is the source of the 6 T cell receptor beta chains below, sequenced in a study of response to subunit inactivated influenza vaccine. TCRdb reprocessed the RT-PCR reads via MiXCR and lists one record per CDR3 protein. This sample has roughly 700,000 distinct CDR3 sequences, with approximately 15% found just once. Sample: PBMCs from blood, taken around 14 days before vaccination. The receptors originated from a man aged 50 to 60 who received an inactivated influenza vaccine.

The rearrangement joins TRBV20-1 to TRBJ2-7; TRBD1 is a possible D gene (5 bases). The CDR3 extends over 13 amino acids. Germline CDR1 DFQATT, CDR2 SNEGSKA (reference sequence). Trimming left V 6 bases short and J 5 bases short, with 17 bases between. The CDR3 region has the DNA TGCAGTGCAATAGACAGTATCATCCACGAGCAGTACTTC. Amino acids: CSAIDSIIHEQYF.

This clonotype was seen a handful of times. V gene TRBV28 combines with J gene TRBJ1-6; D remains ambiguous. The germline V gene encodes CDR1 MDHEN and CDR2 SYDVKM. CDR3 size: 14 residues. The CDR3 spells CLVAGSSYNSPLHF. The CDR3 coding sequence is TGTCTCGTGGCGGGGAGCTCCTATAATTCACCCCTCCACTTT. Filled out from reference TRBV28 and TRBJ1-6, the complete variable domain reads DVKVTQSSRYLVKRTGEKVFLECVQDMDHENMFWYRQDPGLGLRLIYFSYDVKMKEKGDIPEGYSVSREKKERFSLILESASTNQTSMYLCLVAGSSYNSPLHFGNGTRLTVT.

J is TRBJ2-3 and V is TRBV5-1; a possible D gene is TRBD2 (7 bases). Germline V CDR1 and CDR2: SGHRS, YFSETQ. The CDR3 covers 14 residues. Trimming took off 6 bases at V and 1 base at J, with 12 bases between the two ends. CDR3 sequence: CASNKGGGTDTQYF. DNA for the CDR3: TGCGCCAGCAACAAGGGGGGGGGCACAGATACGCAGTATTTT.

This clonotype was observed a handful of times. The CDR3 is CASSPHLRDTQYF. The CDR3 DNA is TGTGCCAGCAGCCCCCATCTGCGAGATACGCAGTATTTT. V and J are TRBV7-2 and TRBJ2-3; no clear D gene. Looked up from germline, CDR1 is SGHTA and CDR2 is FQGNSA. Between the trimmed V and J ends, which lost 5 bases and 5 bases, there was a span of 11 bases. The CDR3 consists of 13 residues.

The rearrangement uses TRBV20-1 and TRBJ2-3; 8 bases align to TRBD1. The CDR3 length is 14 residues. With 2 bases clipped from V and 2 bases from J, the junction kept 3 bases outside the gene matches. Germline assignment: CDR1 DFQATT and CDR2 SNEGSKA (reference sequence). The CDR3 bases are TGCAGTGCTAGATTCCAGGGGGCCACAGATACGCAGTATTTT. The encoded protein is CSARFQGATDTQYF.

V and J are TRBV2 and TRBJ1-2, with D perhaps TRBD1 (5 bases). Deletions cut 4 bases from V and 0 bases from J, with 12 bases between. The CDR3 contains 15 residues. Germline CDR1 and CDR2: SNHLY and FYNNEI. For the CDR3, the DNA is TGTGCCAGCAGTGTTCCAGGGTATACTAACTATGGCTACACCTTC. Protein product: CASSVPGYTNYGYTF.